The 25 T cell receptor beta chains below come from one sample, sequenced in a study of blood T cells in healthy people across ages. A second about 7 to 12 cycle PCR used barcoded and J-beta primers. From the 5' RACE reads, TCRdb called clonotypes with MiXCR, one entry per CDR3 protein. Of about 630,000 distinct CDR3 sequences listed, under 25% were seen once; the top ten hold roughly 3.6%. The sequenced material came from blood. These receptors came from a man between 70 and 80 years old in good health.

In this sample, this clonotype turned up a few times. The V and J genes are TRBV28 and TRBJ2-3; unclear D gene. The CDR3 has 12 residues. CDR1 is MDHEN and CDR2 is SYDVKM in the germline V gene. The V end lost 1 base, the J end lost 14 bases, and 13 bases lay between the germline ends. The CDR3 reads CASSLLERPPYF. In DNA, the CDR3 is TGTGCCAGCAGTTTATTAGAGAGGCCCCCGTATTTT. Filled out from reference TRBV28 and TRBJ2-3, the complete variable domain reads DVKVTQSSRYLVKRTGEKVFLECVQDMDHENMFWYRQDPGLGLRLIYFSYDVKMKEKGDIPEGYSVSREKKERFSLILESASTNQTSMYLCASSLLERPPYFGPGTRLTVL.

This clonotype was counted a few times. CDR3 DNA sequence: TGCAGTGCTAGAGATCCTGGGACTAGCGGGTATACGCAGTATTTT. Residues: CSARDPGTSGYTQYF. The gene calls are TRBV20-1 and TRBJ2-3, with 12 bases matching TRBD2. This CDR3 comprises 15 residues. V lost 0 bases, J lost 7 bases, and 5 bases stayed unmatched. Germline CDR1 reads DFQATT; CDR2 reads SNEGSKA (reference sequence).

This clonotype was seen a few times. The chain recombines TRBV18 with TRBJ1-4; a weak D match, TRBD1 (6 bases). The CDR3 is 14 residues long. V was cut by 2 bases and J by 8 bases, with 12 bases left in between. The germline V gene encodes CDR1 KGHSH and CDR2 LQKENI. CDR3 bases: TGTGCCAGCTCACCAGGAGGGGGTTTCGAAAAACTGTTTTTT. Amino acid sequence: CASSPGGGFEKLFF.

Only a few counts were recorded for this clonotype. The gene calls are TRBV3-1 and TRBJ2-2; 8 nucleotides line up with TRBD2. V shed 4 bases and J 7 bases; nucleotides not matched to a gene: 8. This CDR3 is built from 15 residues. The germline CDR1 and CDR2 sequences are LGHDT and YNNKEL (reference sequence). This CDR3 reads CASSRTFSGVGELFF. The CDR3 DNA follows: TGTGCCAGCAGCCGGACATTTAGCGGGGTCGGGGAGCTGTTTTTT. Full variable domain (remainder filled in from reference TRBV3-1 and TRBJ2-2): DTAVSQTPKYLVTQMGNDKSIKCEQNLGHDTMYWYKQDSKKFLKIMFSYNNKELIINETVPNRFSPKSPDKAHLNLHINSLELGDSAVYFCASSRTFSGVGELFFGEGSRLTVL.

This clonotype has a handful of counts. The V and J genes are TRBV6-5 and TRBJ2-5; D possibly corresponds to TRBD1 (6 bases). The J call is in doubt because the DNA end fits TRBJ2-7 better. There are 17 residues in the CDR3. CDR1 MNHEY and CDR2 SVGAGI come from the germline V gene. The DNA of the CDR3 is TGTGCCAGCAGTTCCCGAACCCGGGACACAAACTGGTACGAGCAGTACTTC. It translates to CASSSRTRDTNWYEQYF.

This clonotype has more than one count but fewer than ten. V gene TRBV7-3 combines with J gene TRBJ2-1; D might be TRBD1 or TRBD2, each matching 6 bases. Between the trimmed V and J ends, which lost 1 base and 4 bases, there was a span of 11 bases. The CDR3 is 15 amino acids. The germline V gene has CDR1 SGHTA and CDR2 FQGTGA. The CDR3 loop reads CASSLNRDLYNEQFF. The CDR3 nucleotides read TGTGCCAGCAGCTTAAACAGGGACTTATACAATGAGCAGTTCTTC.

This clonotype has only a few counts. The chain carries TRBV7-6 and TRBJ2-1, with TRBD2 matching over 9 bases. The trim removed 5 bases at V and 4 bases at J, leaving 6 bases unmatched. Germline V gene lookup returns CDR1 SGHVS and CDR2 FNYEAQ. The CDR3 spans 15 residues. The CDR3 DNA reads TGTGCCAGCAGCCGCGGGAGGGGGGTATACAATGAGCAGTTCTTC. This encodes CASSRGRGVYNEQFF.

The chain couples TRBV7-9 to TRBJ2-5; 9 bases match TRBD2. The end of the DNA fits TRBJ2-7 better, so the J call may be wrong. The CDR3 loop spans 15 amino acids. CDR1 SEHNR and CDR2 FQNEAQ come from the germline V gene (reference sequence). CDR3: CASSPSGRPAYEQYF. The CDR3 bases are TGTGCCAGCAGCCCCAGCGGGAGGCCCGCCTACGAGCAGTACTTC.

This clonotype was picked up a small number of times. CDR3 nucleotide sequence: TGCGCCAGCAGCCACACCACTGGGGGAAGGGACAGGGGGCCTACCTACAATGAGCAGTTCTTC. Amino acid sequence: CASSHTTGGRDRGPTYNEQFF. This chain uses TRBV5-1 with TRBJ2-1; 12 bases fit TRBD1. The V gene end was trimmed by 4 bases and the J gene end by 2 bases; junction bases not matched to a gene: 19. The CDR3 is 21 residues long. Germline V lookup: CDR1 SGHRS, CDR2 YFSETQ.

This clonotype was counted a few times. An end of the junction does not agree with germline; a read error may underlie this. V and J are TRBV7-7 and TRBJ2-5; 8 positions agree with TRBD1. The CDR3 is 14 residues long. CDR1 is SSHAT, CDR2 FNYEAQ, per germline (reference sequence). CDR3 sequence (DNA): TGTGCTAGCAGCTCGACAGGGGTTAAAGAGACCCAGTACTTC. Protein: CASSSTGVKETQYF.

This clonotype has a handful of counts. This rearrangement joins TRBV12-3 or TRBV12-4 to TRBJ1-4; D is undetermined. The V and J ends lost 6 bases and 5 bases respectively, with 7 bases between them. The CDR3 extends over 12 amino acids. This CDR3 is CASSSLNEKLFF. Written as DNA, the CDR3 is TGTGCCAGCAGCTCACTAAATGAAAAACTGTTTTTT.

The rearrangement joins TRBV20-1 to TRBJ2-1, with 7 nucleotides matching TRBD2. In germline, CDR1 is DFQATT, CDR2 SNEGSKA (reference sequence). The CDR3 is 15 residues long. The V segment lost 3 bases and the J segment 0 bases; nucleotides outside the gene matches: 5. This chain's CDR3 is CSASAAGSSYNEQFF. CDR3 DNA: TGCAGTGCTAGTGCAGCGGGGAGCTCCTACAATGAGCAGTTCTTC.

The gene calls are TRBV5-1 and TRBJ2-3, with unresolved D. The length of the CDR3 is 14 residues. The germline V and J ends were trimmed by 0 bases and 2 bases, with 7 bases remaining between them. Germline V lookup: CDR1 SGHRS, CDR2 YFSETQ. CDR3 sequence reads: CASSLAQLTDTQYF. CDR3 bases: TGCGCCAGCAGCTTGGCACAGCTCACAGATACGCAGTATTTT.

This chain connects TRBV12-3 or TRBV12-4 to TRBJ2-1, with D uncertain. Trimming took 6 bases from V and 10 from J, leaving 16 bases between them. The CDR3 consists of 13 residues. Here the CDR3 DNA reads TGTGCCAGCAGCCAAGGGCAGAACGGGGAGCAGTTCTTC. This gives the protein CASSQGQNGEQFF.

The chain couples TRBV19 to TRBJ1-2, with 8 bases lining up with TRBD1. Germline loops: CDR1 LNHDA, CDR2 SQIVND (reference sequence). The length of the CDR3 is 14 residues. After removal of 9 bases from V and 7 bases from J, the junction contained 13 bases not matched to a gene. For the CDR3, the DNA is TGTGCCAGCCACTCCCCGGACAGGGAACTTGGCTACACCTTC. It encodes CASHSPDRELGYTF. Combining the CDR3 with reference TRBV19 and TRBJ1-2 gives the whole variable domain DGGITQSPKYLFRKEGQNVTLSCEQNLNHDAMYWYRQDPGQGLRLIYYSQIVNDFQKGDIAEGYSVSREKKESFPLTVTSAQKNPTAFYLCASHSPDRELGYTFGSGTRLTVV.

For this clonotype: It differs at one base from a far larger clone, so likely a read error. The rearrangement joins TRBV11-2 to TRBJ2-7, with D possibly matching TRBD2 (5 bases). Looked up from germline, CDR1 is SGHAT and CDR2 is FQNNGV. This CDR3 is 13 amino acids long. This chain's CDR3 is CASRLGSSYEQYF. The CDR3 nucleotides are TGTGCCAGCAGATTAGGGAGCTCCTACGAGCAGTACTTC.

In this sample, this clonotype turned up many times. This chain links TRBV21-1 with TRBJ2-1. TRBV21-1 is noted as a pseudogene. The CDR3 is 12 amino acids. The CDR3 DNA is TGTGCCAGCAGGGACCGTATTCATGAGCAGTTCTTC. Translating it yields CASRDRIHEQFF.

There are many counts of this clonotype. This chain connects TRBV9 to TRBJ2-1, with D hard to call. From germline, CDR1 is SGDLS and CDR2 YYNGEE. This CDR3 is 15 amino acids long. The ends were cut back, 4 bases at V and 6 bases at J, with 17 bases in the middle. The chain's CDR3 is CASSPRLAEPNEQFF. The CDR3 DNA follows: TGTGCCAGCAGCCCGAGGTTGGCGGAGCCCAATGAGCAGTTCTTC.

This clonotype was seen only a few times. The chain recombines TRBV24-1 with TRBJ1-4; D is ambiguous. Germline V gene lookup returns CDR1 KGHDR and CDR2 SFDVKD. With 4 bases removed from V and 7 bases from J, the gap between germline ends came to 12 bases. This CDR3 is built from 14 residues. DNA of the CDR3: TGTGCCACCAGTGACGGCGGGCGGGGTGAAAAACTGTTTTTT. This gives the protein CATSDGGRGEKLFF.

The table lists this clonotype with a few counts. This chain uses TRBV30 with TRBJ1-6, with D possibly being TRBD1 (5 bases). Trimming removed 4 bases from V and 7 bases from J, with 14 bases in between. This CDR3 region has 14 residues. The germline gives CDR1 GTSNPN, CDR2 SVGIG (reference sequence). The CDR3 region has the DNA TGTGCCTGGAATATGGGGCAGCTAAATTCACCCCTCCACTTT. Its protein is CAWNMGQLNSPLHF. The whole variable domain, filled in from reference TRBV30 and TRBJ1-6, reads SQTIHQWPATLVQPVGSPLSLECTVEGTSNPNLYWYRQAAGRGLQLLFYSVGIGQISSEVPQNLSASRPQDRQFILSSKKLLLSDSGFYLCAWNMGQLNSPLHFGNGTRLTVT.

The CDR3 loop reads CASSGIAGGQETQYF. The CDR3 DNA follows: TGCGCCAGCAGCGGAATAGCGGGAGGGCAAGAGACCCAGTACTTC. This chain links TRBV5-1 with TRBJ2-5; TRBD2 aligns across 11 bases. V was pared by 4 bases and J by 2 bases, with 4 bases of the junction left unmatched. Germline CDR1 and CDR2: SGHRS and YFSETQ. The CDR3 sequence is 15 residues long.

This clonotype has just a few counts. The chain couples TRBV4-1 to TRBJ2-7; 7 bases line up with TRBD2. Trimming cost V 6 bases and J 2 bases; bases outside gene matches: 10. From germline, CDR1 is MGHRA and CDR2 YSYEKL. The CDR3 is 15 residues long. This chain's CDR3 is CASRYGLGGAYEQYF. The CDR3 bases are TGCGCCAGCAGATACGGACTAGGAGGGGCCTACGAGCAGTACTTC.

This clonotype has just a few counts. The chain links TRBV9 to TRBJ2-5; 11 bases are shared with TRBD2. The J call could be wrong; TRBJ2-7 is a better fit for the DNA end. The CDR3 extends over 18 amino acids. CDR1 SGDLS and CDR2 YYNGEE come from the germline V gene. CDR3 sequence (DNA): TGTGCCAGCAGCGCTCAAACCGGGACTAGCGGAAGCTCCTACGAGCAGTACTTC. This translates into CASSAQTGTSGSSYEQYF.

This clonotype turned up a few times. The rearrangement joins TRBV2 to TRBJ2-5; a weak D match, TRBD1 (5 bases). Per the germline V gene, CDR1 is SNHLY and CDR2 is FYNNEI. Trimming took off 4 bases at V and 5 bases at J, with 14 bases between the two ends. CDR3 length: 14 amino acids. CDR3 in amino acids: CASSAQGGWETQYF. In DNA form, the CDR3 reads TGTGCCAGCAGTGCGCAGGGCGGATGGGAGACCCAGTACTTC.

This clonotype was counted only a few times. The chain uses TRBV6-5 and TRBJ1-4, with 7 bases aligning to TRBD1. The V and J ends lost 6 bases and 8 bases, in that order; junction bases with no gene match: 12. CDR1 MNHEY and CDR2 SVGAGI come from the germline V gene. The CDR3 sequence is 15 residues long. In DNA, the CDR3 is TGTGCCAGCAGGTCAACAGGGGAGCTCAGGGAAAAACTGTTTTTT. Its protein product is CASRSTGELREKLFF.